Listed below are T cell receptor beta chains from one sample, sequenced in a study of shared clonotypes between healthy human individuals. Here immunoSEQ multiplex PCR was the method, and the copy in TCRdb shows in-frame clones only, minus some. There are about 1.5 million clones in the sample; 95% to 97% occur only once, and roughly 1.2% lies in the top ten. The source material was naive CD4+ T cells sorted from blood. The receptor source for this set is a man under 40 in good health. Both conserved end residues are part of each CDR3. Each record gives: V gene, D gene, J gene, clone size, CDR3 protein, CDR3 DNA. A D gene is named only where the DNA matches it firmly. Some rows have no size entry. The others give once, few or many, or a class for an expanded clone.

V: TRBV28
D: TRBD2
J: TRBJ2-5
size: -
CDR3: CASTRMGLAFETQYF
DNA: TGTGCCAGCACTAGAATGGGACTAGCTTTCGAGACCCAGTACTTC

V: TRBV5-1
D: -
J: TRBJ1-1
size: -
CDR3: CASSWADGAQGTEAFF
DNA: TGCGCCAGCAGCTGGGCGGACGGAGCCCAGGGGACTGAAGCTTTCTTT

V: TRBV6-5
D: TRBD1
J: TRBJ2-2
size: -
CDR3: CASSYKGQGGVGELFF
DNA: TGTGCCAGCAGTTACAAAGGACAGGGGGGCGTCGGGGAGCTGTTTTTT

V: TRBV6-5
D: TRBD1
J: TRBJ1-2
size: -
CDR3: CASNFQGGDYGYTF
DNA: TGTGCCAGCAATTTCCAGGGGGGTGACTATGGCTACACCTTC

V: TRBV10-2
D: -
J: TRBJ2-3
size: -
CDR3: CASSPGWGRDTQYF
DNA: TGCGCCAGCAGCCCCGGTTGGGGGCGGGATACGCAGTATTTT

V: TRBV9
D: -
J: TRBJ2-5
size: -
CDR3: CASSVGAGEETQYF
DNA: TGTGCCAGCAGCGTAGGCGCAGGGGAAGAGACCCAGTACTTC

V: TRBV18
D: TRBD1
J: TRBJ2-3
size: -
CDR3: CASSELSSGTGIADTQYF
DNA: TGTGCCAGCTCAGAACTCTCCTCCGGGACAGGTATCGCAGATACGCAGTATTTT

V: TRBV28
D: -
J: TRBJ2-1
size: -
CDR3: CASPRGRQEQFF
DNA: TGTGCCAGCCCGCGAGGGCGTCAGGAGCAGTTCTTC

V: TRBV29-1
D: TRBD2
J: TRBJ2-2
size: -
CDR3: CSVLPGLVNTGELFF
DNA: TGCAGCGTCTTACCGGGACTAGTTAACACCGGGGAGCTGTTTTTT

V: TRBV11-3
D: -
J: TRBJ2-5
size: once
CDR3: CASSLGPGGETQYF
DNA: TGTGCCAGCAGCTTGGGGCCAGGGGGGGAGACCCAGTACTTC

V: TRBV4-3
D: -
J: TRBJ2-1
size: -
CDR3: CASSQVPRSYNEQFF
DNA: TGCGCCAGCAGCCAAGTCCCTAGGTCCTACAATGAGCAGTTCTTC

V: TRBV5-1
D: TRBD1
J: TRBJ2-5
size: -
CDR3: CASSQTLTGEVQTQYF
DNA: TGCGCCAGCAGCCAAACCTTGACAGGGGAGGTGCAGACCCAGTACTTC

V: TRBV19
D: TRBD2
J: TRBJ2-1
size: -
CDR3: CASSGEASSGRSRFYEQFF
DNA: TGTGCCAGTAGTGGGGAGGCCTCTAGCGGGAGAAGTCGGTTCTATGAGCAGTTCTTC

V: TRBV28
D: TRBD1
J: TRBJ2-7
size: once
CDR3: CASSFSPGQGTYEQYF
DNA: TGTGCCAGCAGTTTCTCGCCGGGACAGGGCACCTACGAGCAGTACTTC

V: TRBV18
D: -
J: TRBJ2-2
size: -
CDR3: CASSRDILLDGELFF
DNA: TGTGCCAGCTCCCGGGACATTCTTCTGGACGGGGAGCTGTTTTTT

V: TRBV9
D: TRBD2
J: TRBJ2-3
size: -
CDR3: CASNREGGPSDTQYF
DNA: TGTGCCAGCAACCGGGAGGGAGGGCCCTCAGATACGCAGTATTTT

V: TRBV6-5
D: TRBD1
J: TRBJ2-7
size: -
CDR3: CASRRGQVSYEQYF
DNA: TGTGCCAGTCGAAGGGGACAGGTATCCTACGAGCAGTACTTC

V: TRBV19
D: -
J: TRBJ2-7
size: -
CDR3: CASSIGEVYEQYF
DNA: TGTGCCAGTAGTATAGGCGAGGTCTACGAGCAGTACTTC

V: TRBV18
D: -
J: TRBJ2-7
size: -
CDR3: CASSPSQAYEQYF
DNA: TGTGCCAGCTCACCTAGTCAGGCCTACGAGCAGTACTTC

V: TRBV4-1
D: TRBD2
J: TRBJ2-7
size: -
CDR3: CASSHAIYGGEQYF
DNA: TGCGCCAGCAGCCACGCAATCTACGGGGGGGAGCAGTACTTC

V: TRBV7-9
D: -
J: TRBJ1-2
size: once
CDR3: CASSRLTVAGYTF
DNA: TGTGCCAGCAGCCGTCTGACCGTAGCGGGCTACACCTTC

V: TRBV2
D: -
J: TRBJ2-7
size: -
CDR3: CASRKRAVGSSYEQYF
DNA: TGTGCCAGCAGGAAAAGAGCAGTGGGAAGCTCCTACGAGCAGTACTTC

V: TRBV5-4
D: -
J: TRBJ2-6
size: -
CDR3: CASSSLTRSGANVLTF
DNA: TGTGCCAGCAGCTCCTTAACTCGGTCTGGGGCCAACGTCCTGACTTTC

V: TRBV6-1
D: -
J: TRBJ1-2
size: -
CDR3: CASTTTGTYGYTF
DNA: TGTGCCAGCACCACAACAGGGACCTATGGCTACACCTTC

V: TRBV9
D: TRBD2
J: TRBJ2-1
size: -
CDR3: CASSPSMREGKNEQFF
DNA: TGTGCCAGCAGCCCGAGTATGAGGGAGGGCAAGAATGAGCAGTTCTTC

V: TRBV7-9
D: -
J: TRBJ1-4
size: -
CDR3: CASSFSQALGEKLFF
DNA: TGTGCCAGCAGCTTCTCCCAGGCGTTAGGGGAAAAACTGTTTTTT

V: TRBV7-8
D: TRBD1
J: TRBJ2-1
size: -
CDR3: CASSSYRGLADFTYNEQFF
DNA: TGTGCCAGCAGCTCCTACAGGGGTCTGGCGGACTTTACCTACAATGAGCAGTTCTTC

V: TRBV28
D: -
J: TRBJ2-3
size: -
CDR3: CASSWAERRTDTQYF
DNA: TGTGCCAGCAGTTGGGCCGAGCGCCGCACAGATACGCAGTATTTT

V: TRBV30
D: TRBD1
J: TRBJ1-2
size: once
CDR3: CAWSVRQGKYGYTF
DNA: TGTGCCTGGAGTGTAAGACAGGGAAAGTATGGCTACACCTTC

V: TRBV29-1
D: -
J: TRBJ1-1
size: -
CDR3: CSVERGGSVAFF
DNA: TGCAGCGTCGAACGGGGAGGTAGTGTAGCTTTCTTT

V: TRBV10-3
D: -
J: TRBJ2-7
size: -
CDR3: CAITAATGYEQYF
DNA: TGTGCCATCACGGCAGCAACGGGTTACGAGCAGTACTTC

V: TRBV5-1
D: -
J: TRBJ2-7
size: -
CDR3: CASSNARAGYEQYF
DNA: TGCGCCAGCAGTAATGCCAGGGCGGGTTACGAGCAGTACTTC

V: TRBV15
D: -
J: TRBJ1-1
size: -
CDR3: CATSREGRESIEAFF
DNA: TGTGCCACCAGCAGAGAGGGCAGGGAGTCTATTGAAGCTTTCTTT

V: TRBV6-5
D: -
J: TRBJ2-7
size: -
CDR3: CASSYSSAGHEQYF
DNA: TGTGCCAGCAGTTACTCCTCCGCAGGCCACGAGCAGTACTTC

V: TRBV6-5
D: -
J: TRBJ1-4
size: -
CDR3: CASSQGGGNEKLFF
DNA: TGTGCCAGCAGCCAAGGGGGAGGTAATGAAAAACTGTTTTTT

V: TRBV6-6
D: TRBD1
J: TRBJ1-2
size: -
CDR3: CASSYIGQGYGYTF
DNA: TGTGCCAGCAGTTACATAGGACAGGGGTATGGCTACACCTTC

V: TRBV9
D: TRBD1
J: TRBJ2-2
size: -
CDR3: CASSVALTGTGGNTGELFF
DNA: TGTGCCAGCAGCGTCGCTCTTACCGGGACAGGGGGCAACACCGGGGAGCTGTTTTTT

V: TRBV6-5
D: -
J: TRBJ2-3
size: -
CDR3: CASSYSFTPHTDTQYF
DNA: TGTGCCAGCAGTTACTCCTTCACCCCACACACAGATACGCAGTATTTT

V: TRBV2
D: TRBD2
J: TRBJ2-7
size: -
CDR3: CASSEMEGLLYEQYF
DNA: TGTGCCAGCAGTGAAATGGAGGGACTACTCTACGAGCAGTACTTC

V: TRBV10-1
D: -
J: TRBJ1-6
size: -
CDR3: CASSDRRHNSPLHF
DNA: TGCGCCAGCAGTGACCGCAGGCATAATTCACCCCTCCACTTT

V: TRBV19
D: TRBD2
J: TRBJ2-3
size: -
CDR3: CASSLRTSGSPTDTQYF
DNA: TGTGCCAGTAGTTTAAGGACTAGCGGCTCTCCAACAGATACGCAGTATTTT

V: TRBV5-4
D: TRBD2
J: TRBJ2-3
size: -
CDR3: CASSPTPQRGNTDTQYF
DNA: TGTGCCAGCAGCCCCACCCCCCAGCGGGGCAACACAGATACGCAGTATTTT

V: TRBV10-3
D: TRBD2
J: TRBJ2-1
size: -
CDR3: CAISEGLAGGEQFF
DNA: TGTGCCATCAGTGAAGGGCTAGCGGGAGGTGAGCAGTTCTTC

V: TRBV6-1
D: -
J: TRBJ1-3
size: -
CDR3: CASSAGPSFGNTIYF
DNA: TGTGCCAGCAGTGCGGGTCCGAGTTTTGGAAACACCATATATTTT

V: TRBV6-6
D: TRBD1
J: TRBJ2-1
size: -
CDR3: CASRPGQGYQFF
DNA: TGTGCCAGCAGGCCGGGACAGGGATATCAGTTCTTC

V: TRBV5-1
D: -
J: TRBJ2-3
size: -
CDR3: CASSARGVTGTDTQYF
DNA: TGCGCCAGCAGCGCTAGGGGAGTTACGGGCACAGATACGCAGTATTTT

V: TRBV2
D: -
J: TRBJ1-2
size: -
CDR3: CASSDTGLSNYGYTF
DNA: TGTGCCAGCAGCGACACAGGGTTATCTAACTATGGCTACACCTTC

V: TRBV11-2
D: TRBD2
J: TRBJ2-1
size: -
CDR3: CASSNRPLAGEEFF
DNA: TGTGCCAGCAGCAACCGTCCACTAGCGGGAGAGGAGTTCTTC

V: TRBV5-1
D: TRBD1
J: TRBJ2-7
size: -
CDR3: CASSSLGQAYEQYF
DNA: TGCGCCAGCAGCTCGTTAGGACAGGCCTACGAGCAGTACTTC

V: TRBV9
D: TRBD1
J: TRBJ1-4
size: -
CDR3: CASSVGTGNEKLFF
DNA: TGTGCCAGCAGCGTTGGGACAGGGAATGAAAAACTGTTTTTT

V: TRBV11-2
D: -
J: TRBJ1-5
size: -
CDR3: CASSLNPNQPQHF
DNA: TGTGCCAGCAGCTTAAACCCGAATCAGCCCCAGCATTTT

V: TRBV5-1
D: TRBD2
J: TRBJ2-2
size: -
CDR3: CASSSTSGENTGELFF
DNA: TGCGCCAGCAGCTCTACTAGCGGGGAGAACACCGGGGAGCTGTTTTTT

V: TRBV6-6
D: TRBD1
J: TRBJ1-2
size: -
CDR3: CASSFDRGGYTF
DNA: TGTGCCAGCAGTTTTGACAGGGGAGGCTACACCTTC